This TCR beta chain was obtained from a study of blood T cells in healthy people across ages. General observations from the study: The study regarded diversity estimates from one million T cells as underestimates.

Through a sample-barcoded 5' primer and a J-beta primer mix, a second PCR was run for roughly 6 to 11 cycles. One entry per CDR3 protein, called by TCRdb with MiXCR from the 5' RACE reads. The data show about 720,000 distinct CDR3 sequences, with roughly 25% seen just once and under 4% held by the top ten. This clonotype was picked up a small number of times. No antigen is known for it. One end of the junction is discordant with germline, which a read error may explain. Germline V gene lookup returns CDR1 SGHTS and CDR2 YDEGEE. CDR3 length: 15 amino acids. This sample was also put to use in a study of T cells of mothers and their children. This second report adds: A primer called M1S, used in the second PCR, added sample barcodes and 2-4 random nucleotides. It was related mother-child pairs that showed slightly higher overlap than unrelated pairs, without reaching significance. The authors detected no persistent microchimeric T cell clones.

This receptor was obtained from a boy younger than 18 in good health. The material sequenced was blood. V is TRBV5-8 and J is TRBJ2-5; no clear D gene. CDR3 amino acids: CASTLPATTQGTQYF. Here the CDR3 DNA reads TGTGCCAGCACCTTACCAGCTACTACCCAAGGGACCCAGTACTTC.